This T cell receptor beta chain was recorded in a study of tumor and adjacent non-tumor tissue in lung cancer. On the study more broadly: On average, productive TCRbeta reads reached some 4.2 million per sample.

Three rounds of nested PCR, following a modified ARM-PCR protocol, produced the TCRbeta library. TCRdb fed the multiplex PCR reads into MiXCR, producing one record per CDR3 protein. The sample shows about 110,000 distinct CDR3 sequences, 60% to 80% of them seen only once. The V gene's germline CDR1 is MDHEN and CDR2 SYDVKM. The CDR3 contains 15 residues. V gave up 7 bases and J gave up 7 bases, with 19 bases separating them. This sample's RNA came from whole unsorted tissue. Chemotherapy-naive patients with new lung cancer underwent thoracic surgery in China, August–late 2014. The genes are TRBV28 and TRBJ2-2; D is possibly TRBD1 or TRBD2 (5 bases each). Sequenced input: lung tumor tissue. The TCR was taken from a woman aged 60-75 years with non-small cell lung cancer. The CDR3 loop reads CASNSPGTRVGELFF. In nucleotides, the CDR3 is TGTGCCAGCAACTCACCCGGGACCCGAGTCGGGGAGCTGTTTTTT.